The 5 T cell receptor beta chains in this list originate from one sample, sequenced in a study of vaccination effects on CD4 cells after COVID-19. ViraFEST used viral peptide pools to expand antigen-specific CD4+ T cells before sequencing. Cultured cells yielded isolated CD4+ T cells after approximately nine days. Vaccine recipients had no previous SARS-CoV-2 infection; their nucleocapsid antibodies were negative. Some clones are missing from TCRdb's copy, which holds only in-frame ones; the method was immunoSEQ multiplex PCR. Of some 68,000 clones listed, approximately 71% are singletons. No antigen has been assigned to these receptors. Sequenced material: CD4+ T cells from PBMCs cultured with HCoV-OC43 spike peptides, taken before COVID-19 vaccination. Subset defined: HCoV-OC43 spike overlapping peptide pool stimulation. These receptors were obtained from a human donor who received a COVID-19 vaccine.

The genes are TRBV2 and TRBJ1-2; 10 bases are shared with TRBD1. CDR1 SNHLY and CDR2 FYNNEI come from the germline V gene. CDR3 length equals 15 residues. J was trimmed by 5 bases and V by 6 bases; bases with no gene match: 9. The CDR3 bases are TGTGCCAGCAGCCCGGGCCAGGGACAGGGGTATGGCTACACCTTC. Protein sequence: CASSPGQGQGYGYTF.

J is TRBJ2-3 and V is TRBV7-2; 10 bases fit TRBD2. V dropped 5 bases and J dropped 5; count of bases not matched to a gene: 7. CDR3 length equals 15 residues. Germline V lookup: CDR1 SGHTA, CDR2 FQGNSA. This CDR3 reads CASSLQRGGIDTQYF. In nucleotides, the CDR3 is TGTGCCAGCAGCCTTCAGCGGGGGGGCATAGATACGCAGTATTTT.

The chain has TRBV10-3 and TRBJ2-7; weak D call: TRBD1 (5 bases). There are 14 residues in the CDR3. V lost 2 bases, J lost 7 bases, and 15 bases lay in between. Germline V gene data show CDR1 as ENHRY and CDR2 as SYGVKD. CDR3 amino acids: CAISEMQGLSEQYV. Here the CDR3 DNA reads TGTGCCATCAGTGAGATGCAGGGTCTTAGTGAGCAGTACGTC.

The J gene is TRBJ1-5, the V gene TRBV7-2; D ambiguous. Germline lookup yields CDR1 SGHTA and CDR2 FQGNSA. The CDR3 is 14 residues long. With 2 bases removed from V and 0 bases from J, the gap between germline ends came to 5 bases. The CDR3 here is CASSLFSSNQPQHF. In nucleotides, the CDR3 is TGTGCCAGCAGCTTATTCAGTAGCAATCAGCCCCAGCATTTT. The variable domain in full, with the rest retrieved from reference TRBV7-2 and TRBJ1-5, is GAGVSQSPSNKVTEKGKDVELRCDPISGHTALYWYRQSLGQGLEFLIYFQGNSAPDKSGLPSDRFSAERTGGSVSTLTIQRTQQEDSAVYLCASSLFSSNQPQHFGDGTRLSIL.

This clone has just a few counts. V and J are TRBV30 and TRBJ1-2; D gene ambiguous. Germline CDR1 and CDR2: GTSNPN and SVGIG (reference sequence). This CDR3 is 13 amino acids long. Trimming took off 0 bases at V and 8 bases at J, with 13 bases between the two ends. The CDR3 bases are TGTGCCTGGAGTGTACGAACAGCTGGAGGCTACACCTTC. Its translation: CAWSVRTAGGYTF.